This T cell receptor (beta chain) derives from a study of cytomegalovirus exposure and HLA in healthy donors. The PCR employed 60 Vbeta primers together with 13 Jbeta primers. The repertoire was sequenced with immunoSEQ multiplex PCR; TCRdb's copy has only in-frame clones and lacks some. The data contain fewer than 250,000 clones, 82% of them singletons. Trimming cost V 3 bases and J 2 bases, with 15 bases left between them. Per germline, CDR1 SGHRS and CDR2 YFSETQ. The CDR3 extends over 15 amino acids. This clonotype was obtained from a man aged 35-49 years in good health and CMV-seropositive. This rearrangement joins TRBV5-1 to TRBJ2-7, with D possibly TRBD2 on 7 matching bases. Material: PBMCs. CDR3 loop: CASSWGGASTYEQYF. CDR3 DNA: TGCGCCAGCAGCTGGGGGGGGGCTTCTACCTACGAGCAGTACTTC.